These 18 T cell receptor beta chains were sequenced from one sample in a study of beta chain features in type 1 diabetes. Reverse transcription of all isolated RNA meant that expressed TCRB transcripts were sequenced. Clones were sequenced by immunoSEQ multiplex PCR, and TCRdb holds only the in-frame ones, with some missing. The data show about 210,000 clones, about a tenth seen once. The sample taken for sequencing was central memory CD4+ T cells from blood. Source of these receptors: a man aged 18 to 29 in good health.

This clone has at least ten counts. The V gene is TRBV4-2, the J gene TRBJ2-1; the D is unclear. Germline CDR1 and CDR2: LGHNA and YNFKEQ. The CDR3 is 13 residues long. The V and J ends lost 3 bases and 5 bases respectively, with 8 bases between them. This CDR3 is CASSHDAHNEQFF. The CDR3 DNA follows: TGTGCCAGCAGCCATGATGCACACAATGAGCAGTTCTTC.

This clone was counted many times. The chain couples TRBV27 to TRBJ2-5, with D possibly being TRBD1 or TRBD2 (5 bases each). This CDR3 comprises 14 residues. Trimming stripped 6 bases from V and 1 base from J, with 12 bases between. Looked up from germline, CDR1 is MNHEY and CDR2 is SMNVEV (reference sequence). This CDR3 is CASRDPGAQETQYF. The DNA of the CDR3 is TGTGCCAGCAGAGACCCCGGGGCCCAAGAGACCCAGTACTTC.

This clone has a handful of counts. The chain is built from TRBV7-9 and TRBJ2-5; 7 bases align to TRBD1. V lost 5 bases, J lost 1 base, and 1 base stayed unmatched. This CDR3 contains 13 residues. The germline V gene encodes CDR1 SEHNR and CDR2 FQNEAQ (reference sequence). As DNA, the CDR3 is TGTGCCAGCAGCAACAGGGGCCAAGAGACCCAGTACTTC. Amino acid sequence: CASSNRGQETQYF.

The J gene is TRBJ2-2, the V gene TRBV28, with unresolved D. CDR3 length equals 12 residues. Germline CDR1 is MDHEN and CDR2 is SYDVKM. V was shortened by 5 bases and J by 6 bases, with 7 bases between the two germline ends. Here the CDR3 reads CASSTAAGELFF. As DNA, the CDR3 is TGTGCCAGCAGTACTGCCGCCGGGGAGCTGTTTTTT.

This clone was counted between two and nine times. The genes are TRBV2 and TRBJ2-3, with a weak D call TRBD1 (6 bases). This CDR3 is built from 14 residues. Germline values: CDR1 SNHLY, CDR2 FYNNEI. V lost 8 bases and J lost 0, with 12 bases in between. This chain's CDR3 is CASGRTESTDTQYF. The CDR3 DNA sequence: TGTGCCAGCGGCCGGACAGAGAGCACAGATACGCAGTATTTT.

This rearrangement joins TRBV18 to TRBJ1-5; D remains ambiguous. V was cut by 6 bases and J by 9 bases, with 15 bases left in between. Per germline, CDR1 KGHSH and CDR2 LQKENI. The CDR3 has 13 residues. The CDR3 region has the DNA TGTGCCAGCTCTCAGGACGCAGGCAGGCCCCAGCATTTT. Protein product: CASSQDAGRPQHF.

At least ten counts were recorded for this clone. This chain links TRBV10-3 with TRBJ2-4; maybe TRBD1 (6 bases). CDR3 length: 19 residues. V shed 0 bases and J shed 0 bases, with 18 bases lying between them. Germline CDR1 reads ENHRY; CDR2 reads SYGVKD. CDR3 sequence: CAISESRDTSDLAKNIQYF. DNA of the CDR3: TGTGCCATCAGTGAGTCCCGGGACACATCGGACTTAGCCAAAAACATTCAGTACTTC.

This chain uses TRBV7-3 with TRBJ2-1; 8 bases line up with TRBD2. V lost 0 bases, J lost 10 bases, and 2 bases stayed unmatched. Germline V gives CDR1 SGHTA, CDR2 FQGTGA. CDR3 length equals 13 residues. As DNA, the CDR3 is TGTGCCAGCAGCTTAACGCGGGAGGCCGAGCAGTTCTTC. It codes for CASSLTREAEQFF.

The chain joins TRBV7-9 to TRBJ1-1; a possible D gene is TRBD1 (6 bases). V gave up 5 bases and J gave up 0 bases, with 16 bases separating them. The CDR3 sequence is 16 residues long. The germline CDR1 and CDR2 sequences are SEHNR and FQNEAQ (reference sequence). The CDR3 sequence is CASSPRRTAMNTEAFF. The DNA of the CDR3 is TGTGCCAGCAGCCCCCGGAGGACAGCTATGAACACTGAAGCTTTCTTT.

This clone came up many times. The chain recombines TRBV5-4 with TRBJ2-3; unclear D gene. CDR1 and CDR2 from the germline V gene are SGHNT and YYREEE (reference sequence). V was pared by 2 bases and J by 5 bases, with 9 bases between. This CDR3 has 13 amino acids. The CDR3 region has the DNA TGTGCCAGCAGCTTCAGAGCGAGAGATACGCAGTATTTT. This codes for CASSFRARDTQYF.

The chain has TRBV30 and TRBJ2-3; no clear D. The CDR3 sequence is 14 residues long. Trimming took 0 bases from V and 1 from J, leaving 8 bases between them. Germline V CDR1 and CDR2: GTSNPN, SVGIG (reference sequence). The CDR3 region has the DNA TGTGCCTGGAGTGTACACGGCGGCACAGATACGCAGTATTTT. It encodes CAWSVHGGTDTQYF. Complete variable domain (other parts from reference TRBV30 and TRBJ2-3): SQTIHQWPATLVQPVGSPLSLECTVEGTSNPNLYWYRQAAGRGLQLLFYSVGIGQISSEVPQNLSASRPQDRQFILSSKKLLLSDSGFYLCAWSVHGGTDTQYFGPGTRLTVL.

This clone showed up many times. This chain links TRBV9 with TRBJ2-7; a weak D match, TRBD2 (6 bases). V lost 3 bases, J lost 7 bases, and 14 bases lay in between. The length of the CDR3 is 13 residues. CDR1 and CDR2 from the germline V gene are SGDLS and YYNGEE. The CDR3 coding sequence is TGTGCCAGCAGCGGCCCGTCCGGGGGTGAGCAGTACTTC. It translates to CASSGPSGGEQYF.

The table lists this clone with a few counts. With a much larger clone just one base away, this may be a read error. CDR3 protein: CASSRDRQETQYF. In DNA, the CDR3 is TGTGCCAGCAGTCGAGACAGACAAGAGACCCAGTACTTC. This chain joins TRBV6-5 and TRBJ2-5; a weak D match, TRBD1 (5 bases). V lost 5 bases to trimming and J lost 2 bases, with 9 bases between them. CDR1 MNHEY and CDR2 SVGAGI come from the germline V gene. The CDR3 consists of 13 residues.

The sample holds many counts of this clone. The rearrangement uses TRBV4-2 and TRBJ2-3; unclear D gene. The CDR3 sequence is 15 residues long. V lost 4 bases, J lost 2 bases, and 13 bases lay in between. The germline CDR1 and CDR2 sequences are LGHNA and YNFKEQ. In DNA form, the CDR3 reads TGTGCCAGCAGCCCCTCCCACCATCTCACAGATACGCAGTATTTT. It is translated as CASSPSHHLTDTQYF.

This clone appeared a single time. This chain links TRBV7-3 with TRBJ2-5; 13 nucleotides agree with TRBD2. J lost 3 bases, V lost 2 bases, and 12 bases had no gene match. CDR1 is SGHTA and CDR2 is FQGTGA in the germline V gene. The CDR3 contains 19 residues. Here the CDR3 reads CASSLRPGTSGTAEETQYF. CDR3 bases: TGTGCCAGCAGCTTACGGCCCGGGACTAGCGGGACGGCAGAAGAGACCCAGTACTTC. The whole variable domain, filled in from reference TRBV7-3 and TRBJ2-5, reads GAGVSQTPSNKVTEKGKYVELRCDPISGHTALYWYRQSLGQGPEFLIYFQGTGAADDSGLPNDRFFAVRPEGSVSTLKIQRTERGDSAVYLCASSLRPGTSGTAEETQYFGPGTRLLVL.

The chain has TRBV9 and TRBJ2-5; D is ambiguous. Germline lookup yields CDR1 SGDLS and CDR2 YYNGEE. CDR3 length: 15 residues. V lost 0 bases and J 3 bases, leaving 12 bases between the germline ends. CDR3: CASSVGPVVEETQYF. The CDR3 DNA is TGTGCCAGCAGCGTAGGGCCAGTGGTGGAAGAGACCCAGTACTTC.

At least ten counts were recorded for this clone. The chain couples TRBV10-3 to TRBJ2-1; D unclear. Germline loops: CDR1 ENHRY, CDR2 SYGVKD. V was cut by 5 bases and J by 2 bases, with 7 bases left in between. The CDR3 totals 13 residues. In DNA, the CDR3 is TGTGCCATCAGTACGTCAACCTACAATGAGCAGTTCTTC. Translating gives CAISTSTYNEQFF.

This clone turned up a few times. V and J are TRBV7-8 and TRBJ2-1; D uncertain. Looked up from germline, CDR1 is SGHVS and CDR2 is FQNEAQ. The CDR3 has 14 amino acids. V lost 2 bases, J lost 0 bases, and 5 bases lay in between. The CDR3 DNA reads TGTGCCAGCAGCTTATTAATCTCCTACAATGAGCAGTTCTTC. This sequence encodes CASSLLISYNEQFF.